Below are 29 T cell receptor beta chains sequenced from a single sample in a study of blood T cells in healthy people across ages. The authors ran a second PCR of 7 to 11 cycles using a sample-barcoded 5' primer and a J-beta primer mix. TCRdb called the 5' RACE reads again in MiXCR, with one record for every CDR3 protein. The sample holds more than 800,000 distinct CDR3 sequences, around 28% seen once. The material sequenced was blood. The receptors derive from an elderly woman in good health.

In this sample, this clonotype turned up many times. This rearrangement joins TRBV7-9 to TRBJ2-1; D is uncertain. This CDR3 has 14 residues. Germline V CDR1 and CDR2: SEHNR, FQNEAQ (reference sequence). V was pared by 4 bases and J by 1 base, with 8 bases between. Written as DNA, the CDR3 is TGTGCCAGCAGCTCCCCGGTGTCCTACAATGAGCAGTTCTTC. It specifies CASSSPVSYNEQFF.

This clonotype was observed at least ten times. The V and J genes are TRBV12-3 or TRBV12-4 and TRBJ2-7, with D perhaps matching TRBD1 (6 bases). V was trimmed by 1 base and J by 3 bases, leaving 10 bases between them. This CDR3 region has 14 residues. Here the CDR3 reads CASSLGGQLYEQYF. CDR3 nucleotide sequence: TGTGCCAGCAGTTTAGGGGGGCAGCTCTACGAGCAGTACTTC.

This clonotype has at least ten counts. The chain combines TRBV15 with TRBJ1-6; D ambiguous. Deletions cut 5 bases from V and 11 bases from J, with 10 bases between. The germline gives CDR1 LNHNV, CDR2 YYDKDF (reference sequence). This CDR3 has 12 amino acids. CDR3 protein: CATSGQLTPLHF. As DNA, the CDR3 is TGTGCCACCAGCGGCCAATTGACACCCCTCCACTTT.

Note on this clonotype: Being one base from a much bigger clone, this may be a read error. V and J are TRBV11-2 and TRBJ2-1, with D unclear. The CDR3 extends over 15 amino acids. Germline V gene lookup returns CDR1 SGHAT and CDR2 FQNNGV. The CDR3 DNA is TGTGCCGGCAGCTTACTCCTGGCAGGCGACAATGAGCAGTTCTTC. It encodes CAGSLLLAGDNEQFF. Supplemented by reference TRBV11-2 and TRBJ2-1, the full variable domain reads EAGVAQSPRYKIIEKRQSVAFWCNPISGHATLYWYQQILGQGPKLLIQFQNNGVVDDSQLPKDRFSAERLKGVDSTLKIQPAKLEDSAVYLCAGSLLLAGDNEQFFGPGTRLTVL.

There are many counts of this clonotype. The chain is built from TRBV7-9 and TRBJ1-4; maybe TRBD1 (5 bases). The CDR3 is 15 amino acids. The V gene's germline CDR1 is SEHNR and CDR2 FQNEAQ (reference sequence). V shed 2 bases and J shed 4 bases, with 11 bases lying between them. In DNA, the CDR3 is TGTGCCAGCAGCTTACGGACGGGGGATAATGAAAAACTGTTTTTT. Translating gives CASSLRTGDNEKLFF.

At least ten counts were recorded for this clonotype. CDR3 sequence (DNA): TGTGCCAGCAGTCACAGGGGGCTAGCGGGGGGGCCGGTTCCTAATGAGCAGTTCTTC. It specifies CASSHRGLAGGPVPNEQFF. This sequence joins TRBV27 and TRBJ2-1; 12 bases line up with TRBD2. Trimming at V came to 5 bases and at J to 7 bases, leaving 18 bases not matched to a gene. Germline CDR1 reads MNHEY; CDR2 reads SMNVEV (reference sequence). The CDR3 runs to 19 residues.

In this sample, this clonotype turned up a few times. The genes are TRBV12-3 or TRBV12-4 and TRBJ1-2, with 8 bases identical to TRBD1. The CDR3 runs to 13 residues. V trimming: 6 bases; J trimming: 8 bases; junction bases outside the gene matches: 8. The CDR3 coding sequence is TGTGCCAGCAGCCTGGACAGGGCCCTGGGCTACACCTTC. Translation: CASSLDRALGYTF.

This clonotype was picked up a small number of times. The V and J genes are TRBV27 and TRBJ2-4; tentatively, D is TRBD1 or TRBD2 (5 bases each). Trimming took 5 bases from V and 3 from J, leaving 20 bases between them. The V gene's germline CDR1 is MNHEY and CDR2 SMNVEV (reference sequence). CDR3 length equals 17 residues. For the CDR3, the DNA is TGTGCCAGCAGTCCCCCGAGGGGCCGAAGTGGCAAAAACATTCAGTACTTC. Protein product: CASSPPRGRSGKNIQYF.

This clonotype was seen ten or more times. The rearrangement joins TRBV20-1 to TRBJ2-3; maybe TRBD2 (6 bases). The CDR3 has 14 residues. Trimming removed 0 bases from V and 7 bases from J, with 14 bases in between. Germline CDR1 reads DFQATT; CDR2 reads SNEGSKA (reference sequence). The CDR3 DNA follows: TGCAGTGCTAGAGATATTCTAGCGACATATACGCAGTATTTT. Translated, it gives CSARDILATYTQYF.

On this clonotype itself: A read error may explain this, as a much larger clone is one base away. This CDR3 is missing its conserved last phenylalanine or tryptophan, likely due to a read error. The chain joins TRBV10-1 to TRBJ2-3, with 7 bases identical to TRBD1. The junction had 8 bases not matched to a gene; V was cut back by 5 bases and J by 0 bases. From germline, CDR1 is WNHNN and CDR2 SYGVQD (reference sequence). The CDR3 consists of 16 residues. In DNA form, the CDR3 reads TGCGCCAGCAGTCCGGGACAGAAGTCTAGCACAGATACGCAGTATTTG. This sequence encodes CASSPGQKSSTDTQYL.

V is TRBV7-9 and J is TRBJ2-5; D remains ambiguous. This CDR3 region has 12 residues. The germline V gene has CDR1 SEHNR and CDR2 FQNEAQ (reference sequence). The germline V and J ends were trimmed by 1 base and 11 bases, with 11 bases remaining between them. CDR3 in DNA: TGTGCCAGCAGCTTAGATCGAGGATGGCAGTACTTC. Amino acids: CASSLDRGWQYF.

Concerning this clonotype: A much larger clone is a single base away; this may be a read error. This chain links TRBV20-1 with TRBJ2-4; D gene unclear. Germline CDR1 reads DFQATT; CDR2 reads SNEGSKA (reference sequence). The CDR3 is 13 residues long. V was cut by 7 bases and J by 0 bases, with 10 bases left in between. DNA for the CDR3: TGCAGTGTTATAGACCCAGCCAAAAACATTCAGTACTTC. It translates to CSVIDPAKNIQYF.

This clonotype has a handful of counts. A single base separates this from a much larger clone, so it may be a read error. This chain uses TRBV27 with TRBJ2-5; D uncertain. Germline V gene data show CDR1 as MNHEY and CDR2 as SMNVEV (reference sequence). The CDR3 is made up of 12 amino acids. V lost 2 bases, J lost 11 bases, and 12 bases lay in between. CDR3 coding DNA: TGTGCCAGCAGTTTAAGACATAATGAGCAGTACTTC. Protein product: CASSLRHNEQYF.

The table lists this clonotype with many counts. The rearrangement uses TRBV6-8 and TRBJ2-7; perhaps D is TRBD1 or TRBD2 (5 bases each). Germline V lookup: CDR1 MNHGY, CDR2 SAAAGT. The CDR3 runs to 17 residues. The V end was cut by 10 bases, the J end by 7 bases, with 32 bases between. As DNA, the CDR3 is TGTGCCAACGGGATATCCCCGAAAGTATTGAGGGGCAGAGAGCAGTACTTC. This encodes CANGISPKVLRGREQYF.

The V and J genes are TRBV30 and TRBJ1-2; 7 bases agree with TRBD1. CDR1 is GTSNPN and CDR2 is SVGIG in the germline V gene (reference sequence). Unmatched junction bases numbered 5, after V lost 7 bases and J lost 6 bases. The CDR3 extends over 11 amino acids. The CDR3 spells CASTDRHGYTF. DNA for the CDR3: TGTGCCTCAACGGACAGGCATGGCTACACCTTC.

As DNA, the CDR3 is TGCGCCAGCAGCCCCCCAGCTGGATTGAACACTGAAGCTTTCTTT. Encoded protein: CASSPPAGLNTEAFF. This chain joins TRBV4-1 and TRBJ1-1; unclear D gene. CDR3 length: 15 amino acids. Trimming removed 4 bases from V and 0 bases from J, with 12 bases in between. Germline V lookup: CDR1 MGHRA, CDR2 YSYEKL.

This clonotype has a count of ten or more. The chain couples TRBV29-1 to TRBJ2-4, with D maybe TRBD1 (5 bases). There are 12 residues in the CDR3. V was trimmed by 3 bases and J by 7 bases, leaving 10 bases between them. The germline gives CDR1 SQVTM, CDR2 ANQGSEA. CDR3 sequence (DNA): TGCAGCGTTGATATAGCAGGGAACATTCAGTACTTC. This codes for CSVDIAGNIQYF.

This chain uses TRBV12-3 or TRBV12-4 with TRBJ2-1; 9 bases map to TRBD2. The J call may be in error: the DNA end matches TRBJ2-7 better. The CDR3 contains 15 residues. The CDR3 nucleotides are TGTGCCAGCAGTTTTGGGCGGGGGGGATACAATGAGCAGTACTTC. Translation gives CASSFGRGGYNEQYF.

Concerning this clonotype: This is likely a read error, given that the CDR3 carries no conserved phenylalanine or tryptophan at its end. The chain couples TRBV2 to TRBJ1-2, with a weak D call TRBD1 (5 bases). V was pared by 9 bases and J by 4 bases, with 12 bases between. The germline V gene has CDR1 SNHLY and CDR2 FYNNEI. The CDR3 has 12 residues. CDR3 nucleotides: TGTGCCAGAAGGGGAGGGACCTATGGCTACACCGTC. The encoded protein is CARRGGTYGYTV.

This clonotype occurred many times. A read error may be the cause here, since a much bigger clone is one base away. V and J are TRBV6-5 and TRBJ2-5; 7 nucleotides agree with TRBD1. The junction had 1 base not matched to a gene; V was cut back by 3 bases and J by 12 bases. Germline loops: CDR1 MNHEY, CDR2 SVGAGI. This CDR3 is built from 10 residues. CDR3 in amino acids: CASSYQGEYF. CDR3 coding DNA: TGTGCCAGCAGTTATCAGGGGGAGTACTTC.

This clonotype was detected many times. The CDR3 nucleotides are TGTGCCAGCAGCTTAGTTCGAGCGGCAGATACGCAGTATTTT. Encoded protein: CASSLVRAADTQYF. V is TRBV7-9 and J is TRBJ2-3; possible D gene TRBD2, 5 bases. The CDR3 runs to 14 residues. Germline loops: CDR1 SEHNR, CDR2 FQNEAQ (reference sequence). V lost 1 base and J 4 bases, leaving 9 bases between the germline ends. Together with reference TRBV7-9 and TRBJ2-3, the CDR3 gives the full variable domain: DTGVSQNPRHKITKRGQNVTFRCDPISEHNRLYWYRQTLGQGPEFLTYFQNEAQLEKSRLLSDRFSAERPKGSFSTLEIQRTEQGDSAMYLCASSLVRAADTQYFGPGTRLTVL.

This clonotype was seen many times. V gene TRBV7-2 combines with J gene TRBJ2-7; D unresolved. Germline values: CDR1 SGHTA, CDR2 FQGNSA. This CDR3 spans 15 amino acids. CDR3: CASSERSGPVYEQYF. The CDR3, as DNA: TGTGCGTCCAGCGAAAGGTCAGGTCCTGTCTACGAGCAGTACTTC. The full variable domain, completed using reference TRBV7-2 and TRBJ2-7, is GAGVSQSPSNKVTEKGKDVELRCDPISGHTALYWYRQSLGQGLEFLIYFQGNSAPDKSGLPSDRFSAERTGGSVSTLTIQRTQQEDSAVYLCASSERSGPVYEQYFGPGTRLTVT.

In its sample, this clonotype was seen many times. Here the CDR3 DNA reads TGTGCCATCAGTGATTACGACAGGCTGAACACTGAAGCTTTCTTT. Amino acids: CAISDYDRLNTEAFF. The V and J genes are TRBV10-3 and TRBJ1-1; tentative D call: TRBD1 (6 bases). This CDR3 has 15 residues. Trimming removed 3 bases from V and 0 bases from J, with 11 bases in between. The germline V gene encodes CDR1 ENHRY and CDR2 SYGVKD.

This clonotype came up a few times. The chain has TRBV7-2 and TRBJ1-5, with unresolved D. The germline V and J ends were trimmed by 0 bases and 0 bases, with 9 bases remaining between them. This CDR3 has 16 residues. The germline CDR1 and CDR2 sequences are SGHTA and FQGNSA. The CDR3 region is CASSLAGPDSNQPQHF. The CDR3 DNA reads TGTGCCAGCAGCTTAGCAGGGCCCGATAGCAATCAGCCCCAGCATTTT.

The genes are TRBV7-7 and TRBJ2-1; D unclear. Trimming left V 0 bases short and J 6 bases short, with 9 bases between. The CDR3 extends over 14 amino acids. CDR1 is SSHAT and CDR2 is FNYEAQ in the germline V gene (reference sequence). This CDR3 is CASSLAATCNEQFF. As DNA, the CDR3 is TGTGCCAGCAGCTTAGCTGCGACCTGCAATGAGCAGTTCTTC.

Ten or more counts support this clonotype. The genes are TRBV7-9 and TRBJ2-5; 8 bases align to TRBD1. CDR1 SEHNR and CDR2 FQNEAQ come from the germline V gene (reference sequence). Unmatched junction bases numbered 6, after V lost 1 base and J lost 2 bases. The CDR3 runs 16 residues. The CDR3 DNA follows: TGTGCCAGCAGCTTAGATGGGACAGGCAAGCAAGAGACCCAGTACTTC. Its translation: CASSLDGTGKQETQYF.

CDR3: CASRDAGFNQPQHF. In DNA, the CDR3 is TGTGCCAGCAGAGACGCGGGTTTTAATCAGCCCCAGCATTTT. This chain connects TRBV25-1 to TRBJ1-5, with D unclear. V dropped 6 bases and J dropped 4 bases, with 13 bases sitting between them. Germline V gene lookup returns CDR1 MGHDK and CDR2 SYGVNS. The CDR3 consists of 14 residues. Filled out from reference TRBV25-1 and TRBJ1-5, the complete variable domain reads EADIYQTPRYLVIGTGKKITLECSQTMGHDKMYWYQQDPGMELHLIHYSYGVNSTEKGDLSSESTVSRIRTEHFPLTLESARPSHTSQYLCASRDAGFNQPQHFGDGTRLSIL.

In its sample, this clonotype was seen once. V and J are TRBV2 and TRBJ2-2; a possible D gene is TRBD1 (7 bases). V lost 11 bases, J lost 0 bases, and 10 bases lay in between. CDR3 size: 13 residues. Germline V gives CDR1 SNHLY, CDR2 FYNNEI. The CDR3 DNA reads TGTGCCGGGGGGACAGCGAACACCGGGGAGCTGTTTTTT. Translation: CAGGTANTGELFF.

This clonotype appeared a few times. CDR3 coding DNA: TGTGCCACCAGACGGACAGGGGATTCTGGCTACACCTTC. Its translation is CATRRTGDSGYTF. The chain combines TRBV24-1 with TRBJ1-2, with 9 bases fitting TRBD1. CDR1 and CDR2 (germline): KGHDR, SFDVKD. V gave up 7 bases and J gave up 7 bases; unmatched junction bases: 6. CDR3 length: 13 amino acids.